Shown below are 30 T cell receptor beta chains from a single sample sequenced in a study of cytomegalovirus exposure and HLA in healthy donors. The PCR ran on 60 Vbeta and 13 Jbeta primers. Clones were read by immunoSEQ multiplex PCR, and TCRdb kept only the in-frame ones, dropping some. The sample carries around 100,000 clones, approximately 80% recorded once. Sequenced material: PBMCs. Receptor source: a woman aged 18-29 years in good health and CMV-seropositive.

The CDR3 DNA reads as TGTGCCAGCAGTATCCCAGAGGGTAGCGGGAGTCGCGAGCAGTACTTC. This translates into CASSIPEGSGSREQYF. The gene calls are TRBV28 and TRBJ2-7; 9 bases line up with TRBD2. Per the germline V gene, CDR1 is MDHEN and CDR2 is SYDVKM. J lost 6 bases, V lost 5 bases, and 14 bases had no gene match. This CDR3 has 16 residues.

The chain links TRBV10-3 to TRBJ2-7, with 10 bases fitting TRBD2. CDR3 length: 12 residues. Germline V gene lookup returns CDR1 ENHRY and CDR2 SYGVKD. Germline trimming cut 10 bases from V and 2 bases from J; bases unmatched to any gene: 2. CDR3 bases: TGTGCCACCGGGACTAGCGCCTACGAGCAGTACTTC. This gives the protein CATGTSAYEQYF.

V usage is TRBV10-1 and J usage is TRBJ2-5; 11 bases align to TRBD2. This CDR3 comprises 15 residues. Germline CDR1 and CDR2: WNHNN and SYGVQD (reference sequence). Trimming removed 6 bases from V and 1 base from J; junction bases left unmatched: 4. The CDR3 region has the DNA TGCGCCAGCAGCGCCGGGACTAGCGGCCAAGAGACCCAGTACTTC. Translating it yields CASSAGTSGQETQYF.

This clone was seen ten or more times. The rearrangement joins TRBV29-1 to TRBJ1-5, with D possibly being TRBD1 (6 bases). CDR1 and CDR2 (germline): SQVTM, ANQGSEA. The CDR3 loop spans 13 amino acids. V was cut by 3 bases and J by 6 bases, with 12 bases left in between. CDR3 protein: CSVDPGGGQPQHF. The DNA for the CDR3 is TGCAGCGTTGACCCGGGGGGCGGTCAGCCCCAGCATTTT.

The genes are TRBV29-1 and TRBJ1-2; tentative D call: TRBD1 (5 bases). V shed 5 bases and J shed 1 base, with 8 bases lying between them. The CDR3 is made up of 12 amino acids. Germline V gene sequence: CDR1 SQVTM, CDR2 ANQGSEA. Here the CDR3 DNA reads TGCAGCGTTACGACAGTTAACTATGGCTACACCTTC. This codes for CSVTTVNYGYTF.

The chain links TRBV6-6 to TRBJ2-3; 9 bases fit TRBD2. The junction had 3 bases not matched to a gene; V was cut back by 8 bases and J by 3 bases. CDR1 MNHNY and CDR2 SVGAGI come from the germline V gene (reference sequence). This CDR3 comprises 13 residues. This CDR3 reads CASCLAGTDTQYF. The CDR3 DNA reads TGTGCCAGCTGTCTAGCGGGAACAGATACGCAGTATTTT.

The chain recombines TRBV7-2 with TRBJ2-7; D gene uncertain. Germline V CDR1 and CDR2: SGHTA, FQGNSA. The length of the CDR3 is 15 residues. Between the trimmed V and J ends, which lost 5 bases and 1 base, there was a span of 15 bases. CDR3 DNA sequence: TGTGCCAGCAGCCCTATTGGCGGCGTTTCCTACGAGCAGTACTTC. This codes for CASSPIGGVSYEQYF.

The chain recombines TRBV28 with TRBJ2-1, with 7 bases lining up with TRBD2. Germline V gene data show CDR1 as MDHEN and CDR2 as SYDVKM. CDR3 length: 14 residues. V gave up 11 bases and J gave up 0 bases; unmatched junction bases: 7. CDR3 nucleotide sequence: TGTGCCTCCCGGGGGGAAAGCTCCTACAATGAGCAGTTCTTC. It codes for CASRGESSYNEQFF.

This CDR3 is CASSYGGIEQYF. The CDR3 DNA reads TGTGCCAGCAGTTATGGCGGGATTGAGCAGTACTTC. The chain is built from TRBV6-6 and TRBJ2-7; possibly TRBD2 for D (6 bases). Germline lookup yields CDR1 MNHNY and CDR2 SVGAGI (reference sequence). V dropped 3 bases and J dropped 7 bases, with 10 bases sitting between them. The length of the CDR3 is 12 residues.

The chain has TRBV27 and TRBJ1-4; D uncertain. Trimming took 6 bases from V and 0 from J, leaving 11 bases between them. The germline V gene has CDR1 MNHEY and CDR2 SMNVEV (reference sequence). CDR3 length equals 15 residues. CDR3 sequence (DNA): TGTGCCAGCAGCCCTAGTCAAACAACTAATGAAAAACTGTTTTTT. Protein: CASSPSQTTNEKLFF. Using reference TRBV27 and TRBJ1-4 for the parts outside the CDR3, the full variable domain is EAQVTQNPRYLITVTGKKLTVTCSQNMNHEYMSWYRQDPGLGLRQIYYSMNVEVTDKGDVPEGYKVSRKEKRNFPLILESPSPNQTSLYFCASSPSQTTNEKLFFGSGTQLSVL.

The chain has TRBV19 and TRBJ1-4, with 7 bases fitting TRBD1. Germline CDR1 reads LNHDA; CDR2 reads SQIVND (reference sequence). The CDR3 runs to 13 residues. The junction had 4 bases not matched to a gene; V was cut back by 8 bases and J by 4 bases. DNA of the CDR3: TGTGCCAGTCAACAGGGGTATAATGAAAAACTGTTTTTT. Its translation: CASQQGYNEKLFF.

This chain connects TRBV28 to TRBJ1-2; TRBD1 might be the D (5 bases). V lost 6 bases to trimming and J lost 3 bases, with 17 bases between them. Germline loops: CDR1 MDHEN, CDR2 SYDVKM. This CDR3 has 15 residues. CDR3 nucleotide sequence: TGTGCCAGCAGGAATTCCCCGGGGGACTACTATGGCTACACCTTC. It encodes CASRNSPGDYYGYTF.

This clone was observed a handful of times. The chain carries TRBV4-2 and TRBJ2-1; tentatively, D is TRBD2 (5 bases). Trimming took 1 base from V and 4 from J, leaving 14 bases between them. In germline, CDR1 is LGHNA, CDR2 YNFKEQ. The length of the CDR3 is 16 residues. The CDR3 sequence is CASSQGYKLVYNEQFF. DNA of the CDR3: TGTGCCAGCAGCCAAGGATATAAACTAGTTTACAATGAGCAGTTCTTC.

This clone was detected a few times. The chain combines TRBV28 with TRBJ2-5, with 8 bases matching TRBD1. From germline, CDR1 is MDHEN and CDR2 SYDVKM. J lost 2 bases, V lost 3 bases, and 8 bases had no gene match. The CDR3 runs to 16 residues. The CDR3 reads CASSLLGTGIQETQYF. The CDR3 region has the DNA TGTGCCAGCAGTTTGTTAGGGACAGGAATACAAGAGACCCAGTACTTC.

The chain combines TRBV21-1 with TRBJ1-1; the table's D gene call, TRBD1, was not cross checked with the DNA. TRBV21-1 is shown as a pseudogene. The CDR3 spans 15 residues. The CDR3 here is CASSRWDRVNTEAFF. DNA of the CDR3: TGTGCCAGCAGCAGATGGGACAGGGTGAACACTGAAGCTTTCTTT.

The chain recombines TRBV4-2 with TRBJ2-7, with 11 bases aligning to TRBD2. Losses at the gene ends were 1 base for V and 6 bases for J; bases not matched to a gene: 2. Per the germline V gene, CDR1 is LGHNA and CDR2 is YNFKEQ. This CDR3 region has 14 residues. The CDR3 DNA reads TGTGCCAGCAGCCAAGTAGCGGGAGGGATCGAGCAGTACTTC. It specifies CASSQVAGGIEQYF.

This chain joins TRBV28 and TRBJ1-6, with D possibly being TRBD1 (5 bases). Germline CDR1 reads MDHEN; CDR2 reads SYDVKM. The CDR3 is 17 residues long. Trimming took off 4 bases at V and 9 bases at J, with 22 bases between the two ends. Here the CDR3 DNA reads TGTGCCAGCAGTTCGATCCCAGGGACCAACGGGGGTTCACCCCTCCACTTT. Protein product: CASSSIPGTNGGSPLHF. Using reference TRBV28 and TRBJ1-6 for the parts outside the CDR3, the full variable domain is DVKVTQSSRYLVKRTGEKVFLECVQDMDHENMFWYRQDPGLGLRLIYFSYDVKMKEKGDIPEGYSVSREKKERFSLILESASTNQTSMYLCASSSIPGTNGGSPLHFGNGTRLTVT.

V is TRBV19 and J is TRBJ2-3, with D perhaps TRBD2 (6 bases). CDR1 is LNHDA, CDR2 SQIVND, per germline (reference sequence). The CDR3 runs 13 residues. The ends were cut back, 9 bases at V and 1 base at J, with 11 bases in the middle. For the CDR3, the DNA is TGTGCCAGCGCCCCGGGAGGCACAGATACGCAGTATTTT. Translated: CASAPGGTDTQYF.

This clone was observed a handful of times. The chain recombines TRBV27 with TRBJ2-1; D is unclear. The ends were cut back, 7 bases at V and 5 bases at J, with 18 bases in the middle. Germline CDR1 is MNHEY and CDR2 is SMNVEV (reference sequence). The CDR3 spans 15 residues. DNA of the CDR3: TGTGCCAGCACCATACGAACTATATGGGACAATGAGCAGTTCTTC. Protein product: CASTIRTIWDNEQFF.

The V gene is TRBV29-1, the J gene TRBJ2-1; TRBD2 aligns across 8 bases. The V gene's germline CDR1 is SQVTM and CDR2 ANQGSEA. This CDR3 spans 13 amino acids. V dropped 4 bases and J dropped 2; count of bases not matched to a gene: 1. The CDR3 here is CSVVAGTYNEQFF. CDR3 bases: TGCAGCGTTGTAGCGGGGACCTACAATGAGCAGTTCTTC.

This sequence joins TRBV4-1 and TRBJ2-1; maybe TRBD1 (5 bases). V was cut by 0 bases and J by 0 bases, with 15 bases left in between. CDR1 MGHRA and CDR2 YSYEKL come from the germline V gene. The CDR3 consists of 18 residues. The CDR3 coding sequence is TGCGCCAGCAGCCAAGATCTGTCAGGGCGGAGCTCCTACAATGAGCAGTTCTTC. It yields the protein CASSQDLSGRSSYNEQFF.

The rearrangement uses TRBV6-1 and TRBJ1-2; D is unclear. V lost 7 bases, J lost 4 bases, and 16 bases lay in between. The CDR3 runs 14 residues. Germline CDR1 and CDR2: MNHNS and SASEGT. The CDR3 reads CASNDGPGIYGYTF. The CDR3 region has the DNA TGTGCCAGCAATGACGGTCCGGGAATCTATGGCTACACCTTC.

This CDR3 is CASRGAVAQYF. Here the CDR3 DNA reads TGTGCCAGCAGGGGGGCTGTAGCGCAGTACTTC. The chain joins TRBV6-1 to TRBJ2-7; tentative D call: TRBD1 (6 bases). The germline V gene encodes CDR1 MNHNS and CDR2 SASEGT. V gave up 6 bases and J gave up 9 bases, with 12 bases separating them. The CDR3 is 11 amino acids.

This rearrangement joins TRBV5-1 to TRBJ2-3, with TRBD2 matching 13 bases. V was clipped by 4 bases and J by 0 bases; unmatched bases: 8. The CDR3 totals 18 residues. Germline CDR1 SGHRS, CDR2 YFSETQ. The chain's CDR3 is CASSGHGTSGTSTDTQYF. In DNA, the CDR3 is TGCGCCAGCAGCGGGCACGGGACTAGCGGGACTAGCACAGATACGCAGTATTTT.

The chain carries TRBV7-2 and TRBJ1-5, with D tentatively TRBD1 (6 bases). Germline CDR1 is SGHTA and CDR2 is FQGNSA. Trimming removed 7 bases from V and 5 bases from J, with 21 bases in between. This CDR3 is built from 16 residues. For the CDR3, the DNA is TGTGCCAGCACAACGAGGACAGAGTTCCTGTATCAGCCCCAGCATTTT. Amino acids: CASTTRTEFLYQPQHF.

The chain has TRBV6-4 and TRBJ2-2; TRBD2 matches at 10 bases. J was trimmed by 3 bases and V by 3 bases; bases with no gene match: 4. This CDR3 is 16 amino acids long. Germline V gene lookup returns CDR1 MRHNA and CDR2 SNTAGT. The CDR3 DNA reads TGTGCCAGCAGTGAGGAGCTAGCGGGAGACACCGGGGAGCTGTTTTTT. This codes for CASSEELAGDTGELFF.

The chain is built from TRBV7-8 and TRBJ2-7, with TRBD2 matching over 9 bases. The V segment lost 5 bases and the J segment 5 bases; nucleotides outside the gene matches: 10. This CDR3 comprises 15 residues. Germline V gives CDR1 SGHVS, CDR2 FQNEAQ. This CDR3 reads CASSRGLAGPNEQYF. DNA for the CDR3: TGTGCCAGCAGCCGTGGGCTAGCGGGGCCCAACGAGCAGTACTTC. Drawing the rest from reference TRBV7-8 and TRBJ2-7, the complete variable domain is GAGVSQSPRYKVAKRGQDVALRCDPISGHVSLFWYQQALGQGPEFLTYFQNEAQLDKSGLPSDRFFAERPEGSVSTLKIQRTQQEDSAVYLCASSRGLAGPNEQYFGPGTRLTVT.

V and J are TRBV9 and TRBJ1-3; 8 bases match TRBD1. The CDR3 spans 16 residues. The germline CDR1 and CDR2 sequences are SGDLS and YYNGEE. V shed 4 bases, J shed 0 bases, and the junction held 6 bases outside the gene matches. CDR3: CASSQTGEYSGNTIYF. The CDR3 region has the DNA TGTGCCAGCAGCCAGACAGGGGAATACTCTGGAAACACCATATATTTT.

This chain uses TRBV11-2 with TRBJ2-3, with D possibly being TRBD1 (6 bases). Germline lookup yields CDR1 SGHAT and CDR2 FQNNGV. The CDR3 loop spans 16 amino acids. Trimming pared 6 bases from V and 2 bases from J, leaving 18 bases between. CDR3: CASRTMRDTSTDTQYF. The CDR3 bases are TGTGCCAGCAGGACCATGAGGGACACCTCCACAGATACGCAGTATTTT.

Comment on this clone: At the DNA level, this CDR3 is encoded by other sequences in the same sample as well. This chain uses TRBV2 with TRBJ1-1, with a weak D call TRBD1 (6 bases). CDR3 length equals 14 residues. The germline gives CDR1 SNHLY, CDR2 FYNNEI. V was cut by 2 bases and J by 3 bases, with 10 bases left in between. The CDR3 sequence: CASSEQGLDTEAFF. CDR3 DNA: TGTGCCAGCAGTGAACAGGGGTTGGACACTGAAGCTTTCTTT.